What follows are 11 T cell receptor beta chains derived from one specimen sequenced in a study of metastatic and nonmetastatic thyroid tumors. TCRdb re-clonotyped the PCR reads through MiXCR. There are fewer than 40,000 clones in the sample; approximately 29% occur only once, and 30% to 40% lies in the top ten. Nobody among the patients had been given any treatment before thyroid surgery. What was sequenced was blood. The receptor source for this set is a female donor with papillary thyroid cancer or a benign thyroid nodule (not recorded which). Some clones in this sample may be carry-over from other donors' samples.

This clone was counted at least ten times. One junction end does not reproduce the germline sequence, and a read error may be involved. CDR3 loop: CASNSRHEQEAQYF. CDR3 nucleotide sequence: TGTGCCAGCAACTCGAGACACGAACAAGAGGCCCAGTACTTC. The chain joins TRBV12-3 or TRBV12-4 to TRBJ2-5; D is uncertain. The CDR3 extends over 14 amino acids.

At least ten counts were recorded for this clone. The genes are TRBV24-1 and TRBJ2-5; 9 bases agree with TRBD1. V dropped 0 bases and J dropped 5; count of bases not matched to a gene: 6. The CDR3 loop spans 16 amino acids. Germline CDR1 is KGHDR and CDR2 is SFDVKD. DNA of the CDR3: TGTGCCACCAGTGATTTGGATCCACAGGGGGCCGAGACCCAGTACTTC. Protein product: CATSDLDPQGAETQYF.

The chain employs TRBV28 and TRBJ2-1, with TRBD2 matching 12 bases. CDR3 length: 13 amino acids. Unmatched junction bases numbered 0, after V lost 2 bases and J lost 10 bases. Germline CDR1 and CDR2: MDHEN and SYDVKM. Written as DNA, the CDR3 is TGTGCCAGCAGTTTAGGGACTAGCGGGGAGCAGTTCTTC. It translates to CASSLGTSGEQFF.

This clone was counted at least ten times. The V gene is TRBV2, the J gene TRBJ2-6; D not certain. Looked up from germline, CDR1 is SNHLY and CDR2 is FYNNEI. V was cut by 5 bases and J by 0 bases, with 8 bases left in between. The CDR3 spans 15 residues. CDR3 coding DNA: TGTGCCAGCAGTTACACGGACTCTGGGGCCAACGTCCTGACTTTC. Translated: CASSYTDSGANVLTF.

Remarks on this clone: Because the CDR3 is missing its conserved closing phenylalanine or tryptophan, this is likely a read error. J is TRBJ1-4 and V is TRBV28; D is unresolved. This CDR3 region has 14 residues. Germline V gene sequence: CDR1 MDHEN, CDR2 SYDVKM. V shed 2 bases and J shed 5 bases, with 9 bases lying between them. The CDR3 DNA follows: TGTGCCAGCAGTTTAGCAGGAGACAATGAAAAACTGTTTTCT. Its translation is CASSLAGDNEKLFS.

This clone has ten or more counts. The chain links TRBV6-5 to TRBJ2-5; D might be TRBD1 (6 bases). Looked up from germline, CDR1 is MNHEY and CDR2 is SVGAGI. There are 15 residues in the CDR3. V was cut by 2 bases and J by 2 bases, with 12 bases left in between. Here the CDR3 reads CASSYTSTGQETQYF. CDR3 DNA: TGTGCCAGCAGTTACACTTCGACAGGACAAGAGACCCAGTACTTC.

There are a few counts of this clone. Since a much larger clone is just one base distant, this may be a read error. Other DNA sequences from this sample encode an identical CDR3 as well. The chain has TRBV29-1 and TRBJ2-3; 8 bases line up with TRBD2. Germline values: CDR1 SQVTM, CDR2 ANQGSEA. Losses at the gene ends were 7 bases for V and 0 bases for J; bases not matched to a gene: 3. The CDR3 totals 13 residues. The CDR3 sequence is CSATSGSTDTQYF. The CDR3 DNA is TGCAGCGCTACTAGCGGTAGCACAGATACGCAGTATTTT.

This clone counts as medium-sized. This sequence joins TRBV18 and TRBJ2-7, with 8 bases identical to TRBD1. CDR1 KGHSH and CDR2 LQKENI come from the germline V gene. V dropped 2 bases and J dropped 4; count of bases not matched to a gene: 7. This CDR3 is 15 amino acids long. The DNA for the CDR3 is TGTGCCAGCTCACCATTCGTGACAGGGGTGTACGAGCAGTACTTC. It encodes CASSPFVTGVYEQYF.

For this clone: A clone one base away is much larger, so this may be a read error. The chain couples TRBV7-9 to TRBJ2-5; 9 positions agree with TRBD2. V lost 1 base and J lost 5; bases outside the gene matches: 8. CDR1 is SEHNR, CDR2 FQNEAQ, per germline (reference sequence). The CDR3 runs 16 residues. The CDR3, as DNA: TGTGCCAGCAGCTTAGGAACCGCGGGGGGGCGTGAGACCCAGTACTTC. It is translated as CASSLGTAGGRETQYF. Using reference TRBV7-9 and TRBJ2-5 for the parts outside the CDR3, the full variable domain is DTGVSQNPRHKITKRGQNVTFRCDPISEHNRLYWYRQTLGQGPEFLTYFQNEAQLEKSRLLSDRFSAERPKGSFSTLEIQRTEQGDSAMYLCASSLGTAGGRETQYFGPGTRLLVL.

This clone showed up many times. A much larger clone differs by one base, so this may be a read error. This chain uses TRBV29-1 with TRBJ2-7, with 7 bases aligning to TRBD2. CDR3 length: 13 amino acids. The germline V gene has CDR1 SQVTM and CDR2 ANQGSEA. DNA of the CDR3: TGCAGCGTTACTGGCGGGAGCGACTACGGGCAGTACTTC. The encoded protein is CSVTGGSDYGQYF.

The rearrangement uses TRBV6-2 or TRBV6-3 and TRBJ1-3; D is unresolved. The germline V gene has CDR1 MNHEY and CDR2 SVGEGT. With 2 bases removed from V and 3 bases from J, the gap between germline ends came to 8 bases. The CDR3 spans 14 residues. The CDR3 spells CASSYSPGGNTIYF. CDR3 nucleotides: TGTGCCAGCAGTTACAGTCCGGGTGGAAACACCATATATTTT.